The next 21 T cell receptor beta chains were all read from a single sample in a study of blood T cells in healthy people across ages. A second 7 to 11 cycle PCR used barcoded and J-beta primers. TCRdb reprocessed the 5' RACE reads with MiXCR, giving one entry per CDR3 protein. The sample yields approximately 690,000 distinct CDR3 sequences, about 53% seen once. The specimen sequenced was blood. The origin of the receptors is a man between 60 and 75 years old in good health.

The V call is TRBV7-6, the J call TRBJ2-2, with D maybe TRBD1 (5 bases). The CDR3 extends over 16 amino acids. V was trimmed by 0 bases and J by 4 bases, leaving 12 bases between them. Germline values: CDR1 SGHVS, CDR2 FNYEAQ. CDR3 DNA: TGTGCCAGCAGCTTAGCCTCCACAGGATCCACCGGGGAGCTGTTTTTT. Its protein product is CASSLASTGSTGELFF.

Here the CDR3 reads CSAKTVGGTSSYNEQYF. The CDR3 DNA reads as TGCAGTGCTAAAACCGTCGGGGGGACGAGCTCCTACAATGAGCAGTACTTC. The chain joins TRBV20-1 to TRBJ2-1, with 7 bases matching TRBD2. The J call may be mistaken, given a closer DNA end match to TRBJ2-7. Per germline, CDR1 DFQATT and CDR2 SNEGSKA (reference sequence). CDR3 length: 17 amino acids.

This chain uses TRBV9 with TRBJ2-2; 7 positions match TRBD1. From germline, CDR1 is SGDLS and CDR2 YYNGEE. The junction had 4 bases not matched to a gene; V was cut back by 1 base and J by 4 bases. This CDR3 contains 15 residues. CDR3 in amino acids: CASSVRGQGTGELFF. CDR3 nucleotide sequence: TGTGCCAGCAGCGTAAGGGGGCAGGGCACCGGGGAGCTGTTTTTT.

This chain uses TRBV12-3 or TRBV12-4 with TRBJ1-2; 8 bases agree with TRBD1. The CDR3 runs to 15 residues. After removal of 4 bases from V and 2 bases from J, the junction contained 6 bases not matched to a gene. The CDR3 protein is CASSSQGANNYGYTF. CDR3 DNA: TGTGCCAGCAGTTCGCAGGGGGCAAACAACTATGGCTACACCTTC.

The genes are TRBV27 and TRBJ2-1; the D is unclear. V shed 3 bases and J shed 9 bases, with 6 bases lying between them. The CDR3 length is 11 residues. From germline, CDR1 is MNHEY and CDR2 SMNVEV (reference sequence). For the CDR3, the DNA is TGTGCCAGCAGTTTTATGACTGAGCAGTTCTTC. Protein: CASSFMTEQFF.

This clonotype was observed a single time. The chain has TRBV27 and TRBJ2-5, with 8 bases that match TRBD2. J was trimmed by 7 bases and V by 4 bases; bases with no gene match: 23. This CDR3 contains 19 residues. CDR1 MNHEY and CDR2 SMNVEV come from the germline V gene (reference sequence). The CDR3 DNA follows: TGTGCCAGCAGTTCCTACCCTGCCGCGGGGGGATCGTCCCGAGGGACCCAGTACTTC. Protein product: CASSSYPAAGGSSRGTQYF.

CDR3 residues: CSAPFSGANVLTF. CDR3 coding DNA: TGCAGTGCTCCCTTCTCTGGGGCCAACGTCCTGACTTTC. The V call is TRBV20-1, the J call TRBJ2-6; the D is unclear. The V and J ends lost 5 bases and 0 bases respectively, with 5 bases between them. Germline V gene data show CDR1 as DFQATT and CDR2 as SNEGSKA (reference sequence). The CDR3 contains 13 residues.

V is TRBV6-6 and J is TRBJ2-5; TRBD1 aligns across 8 bases. Trimming took 4 bases from V and 2 from J; bases not matched to a gene: 6. The germline V gene has CDR1 MNHNY and CDR2 SVGAGI (reference sequence). The CDR3 extends over 15 amino acids. CDR3 DNA sequence: TGTGCCAGCAGTTTCCCTGGGACAGGACAAGAGACCCAGTACTTC. Protein sequence: CASSFPGTGQETQYF.

In its sample, this clonotype was seen many times. A much larger clone is a single base away; this may be a read error. The chain links TRBV6-5 to TRBJ2-7, with a weak D call TRBD2 (6 bases). Germline V CDR1 and CDR2: MNHEY, SVGAGI. The V end lost 8 bases, the J end lost 3 bases, and 20 bases lay between the germline ends. The CDR3 runs 15 residues. CDR3 region: CASGYGSVRGYEQYF. For the CDR3, the DNA is TGTGCCAGCGGATACGGGAGCGTAAGGGGCTACGAGCAGTACTTC.

In this sample, this clonotype turned up once. The chain couples TRBV28 to TRBJ2-7; no reliable D call. CDR1 MDHEN and CDR2 SYDVKM come from the germline V gene. The CDR3 covers 12 residues. V shed 6 bases and J shed 5 bases, with 11 bases lying between them. The CDR3 DNA follows: TGTGCCAGCAGGCCGTCTTGGCACGAGCAGTACTTC. The encoded protein is CASRPSWHEQYF.

This clonotype was seen a few times. CDR3 DNA sequence: TGTGCCAGCAGCTTAGGGGCGGGGGGAACCTACGAGCAGTACTTC. As protein: CASSLGAGGTYEQYF. The V call is TRBV7-9, the J call TRBJ2-7; TRBD2 matches at 8 bases. The CDR3 runs 15 residues. Germline trimming cut 1 base from V and 2 bases from J; bases unmatched to any gene: 4. Germline CDR1 reads SEHNR; CDR2 reads FQNEAQ (reference sequence).

This clonotype was recorded a few times. The gene calls are TRBV2 and TRBJ1-5; D is perhaps TRBD1 (5 bases). The CDR3 length is 13 residues. Germline V CDR1 and CDR2: SNHLY, FYNNEI. V shed 5 bases and J shed 4 bases, with 9 bases lying between them. CDR3 DNA: TGTGCCAGCAGTACCCAGGGAAATCAGCCCCAGCATTTT. Its protein is CASSTQGNQPQHF. Filled out from reference TRBV2 and TRBJ1-5, the complete variable domain reads EPEVTQTPSHQVTQMGQEVILRCVPISNHLYFYWYRQILGQKVEFLVSFYNNEISEKSEIFDDQFSVERPDGSNFTLKIRSTKLEDSAMYFCASSTQGNQPQHFGDGTRLSIL.

CDR3 loop: CASNQWEGAAFF. CDR3 in DNA: TGTGCCAGCAACCAATGGGAGGGTGCTGCTTTCTTT. The gene calls are TRBV11-2 and TRBJ1-1; D unresolved. V was pared by 7 bases and J by 11 bases, with 17 bases between. The V gene's germline CDR1 is SGHAT and CDR2 FQNNGV. The length of the CDR3 is 12 residues.

This clonotype was recorded a few times. The rearrangement uses TRBV29-1 and TRBJ2-3; D is perhaps TRBD2 (6 bases). CDR1 SQVTM and CDR2 ANQGSEA come from the germline V gene. The CDR3 runs to 11 residues. V was clipped by 7 bases and J by 9 bases, with 14 bases between them. This CDR3 reads CSAEDYPTQYF. Written as DNA, the CDR3 is TGCAGCGCCGAGGACTACCCCACGCAGTATTTT.

For this clonotype: Mismatch with germline at one junction end may stem from a read error. V gene TRBV12-3 or TRBV12-4 combines with J gene TRBJ2-6; D not resolved. CDR3 length equals 16 residues. The CDR3 region has the DNA TGTGCCAGCAGTGACCTTCGGCTCTCTGAGGCCAACGTCCTGACTTTC. Its protein is CASSDLRLSEANVLTF.

Comments on this clonotype: At one end the junction does not follow the germline gene, possibly because of a read error. The chain employs TRBV29-1 and TRBJ2-5; maybe TRBD2 (5 bases). In germline, CDR1 is SQVTM, CDR2 ANQGSEA. This CDR3 has 12 residues. The DNA of the CDR3 is TGCAGCGCCTCCTTAGGGAGTGAGACCCGGTACTTC. This encodes CSASLGSETRYF. The entire variable domain, with the rest obtained from reference TRBV29-1 and TRBJ2-5, is as follows: SAVISQKPSRDICQRGTSLTIQCQVDSQVTMMFWYRQQPGQSLTLIATANQGSEATYESGFVIDKFPISRPNLTFSTLTVSNMSPEDSSIYLCSASLGSETRYFGPGTRLLVL.

The chain uses TRBV20-1 and TRBJ2-5; unclear D gene. The CDR3 spans 11 residues. The V gene lost 5 bases and the J gene lost 5 bases, with 9 bases spanning the gap. Germline V gives CDR1 DFQATT, CDR2 SNEGSKA (reference sequence). Here the CDR3 DNA reads TGCAGTGCTGACCGCCGGGAGACCCAGTACTTC. It encodes CSADRRETQYF.

CDR3 DNA sequence: TGCAGCGTTGATCTAGCGGGGCGCCCGGGAGAGACCCAGTACTTC. Translation: CSVDLAGRPGETQYF. This sequence joins TRBV29-1 and TRBJ2-5; 9 bases align to TRBD2. This CDR3 has 15 residues. Germline CDR1 is SQVTM and CDR2 is ANQGSEA. The ends lost 3 bases at V and 4 bases at J; junction bases unmatched: 9.

This clonotype was detected only a few times. This chain joins TRBV20-1 and TRBJ2-5, with 10 bases matching TRBD2. V shed 3 bases, J shed 1 base, and the junction held 5 bases outside the gene matches. Germline V gene lookup returns CDR1 DFQATT and CDR2 SNEGSKA (reference sequence). CDR3 length: 15 residues. DNA of the CDR3: TGCAGTGCTAGTCCAAGCGGGGGGGCCCAAGAGACCCAGTACTTC. Translated: CSASPSGGAQETQYF.

The V gene is TRBV6-5, the J gene TRBJ1-1; possibly TRBD1 for D (5 bases). The CDR3 extends over 13 amino acids. Trimming cost V 5 bases and J 8 bases, with 15 bases left between them. In germline, CDR1 is MNHEY, CDR2 SVGAGI. The CDR3 sequence: CASSVPGRREAFF. CDR3 nucleotides: TGTGCCAGCAGTGTCCCGGGACGTCGCGAAGCTTTCTTT.

This clonotype has a single count. The V call is TRBV29-1, the J call TRBJ2-1; possible D gene TRBD1, 6 bases. Germline assignment: CDR1 SQVTM and CDR2 ANQGSEA. Trimming took 8 bases from V and 6 from J, leaving 20 bases between them. This CDR3 is built from 14 residues. The CDR3 region has the DNA TGCAGCATTATAACAGGGAATAGGGTCAATGAGCAGTTCTTC. This encodes CSIITGNRVNEQFF.